These 24 T cell receptor beta chains were all obtained from the same sample, sequenced in a study of T-cell reconstitution after alpha-beta-depleted transplantation in children. Unique molecular identifiers were incorporated during preparation of the TCRbeta library. TCRdb redid the calling of the PCR reads with MiXCR, one entry per CDR3 protein. Among about 980,000 distinct CDR3 sequences, under 30% were seen once, and the ten largest hold 25% to 35%. This material consisted of PBMCs, mostly from graft donor cells, taken 360 days after TCRalphabeta/CD19-depleted stem cell transplant. Receptor source: a boy in the first two years of life who had a stem cell transplant for SCID, so the T cells may come from the graft donor.

In its sample, this clonotype was seen a few times. J is TRBJ1-1 and V is TRBV7-9; tentatively, D is TRBD1 (5 bases). Germline loops: CDR1 SEHNR, CDR2 FQNEAQ (reference sequence). The V end was cut by 1 base, the J end by 8 bases, with 20 bases between. The CDR3 runs to 16 residues. The CDR3 loop is CASSLEIGGVIPEAFF. The CDR3 DNA reads as TGTGCCAGCAGCTTAGAGATCGGGGGGGTCATCCCCGAAGCTTTCTTT.

This clonotype was recorded a few times. The chain couples TRBV7-8 to TRBJ2-3; 11 bases fit TRBD2. CDR3 length: 16 amino acids. The germline CDR1 and CDR2 sequences are SGHVS and FQNEAQ. Trimming cost V 5 bases and J 5 bases; bases outside gene matches: 9. The CDR3 reads CASSILAGGLQDTQYF. The CDR3, as DNA: TGTGCCAGCAGCATCCTAGCGGGGGGCCTCCAAGATACGCAGTATTTT.

This clonotype occurred a few times. The V call is TRBV6-1, the J call TRBJ1-2; D is perhaps TRBD1 (6 bases). This CDR3 has 15 amino acids. V was shortened by 7 bases and J by 3 bases, with 18 bases between the two germline ends. The V gene's germline CDR1 is MNHNS and CDR2 SASEGT. The CDR3: CASIKGGRVDYGYTF. The CDR3 coding sequence is TGTGCCAGCATCAAGGGGGGCAGGGTCGACTATGGCTACACCTTC.

This clonotype has just a few counts. An end of the junction differs from the germline gene, which may be a read error. J is TRBJ2-6 and V is TRBV20-1; 9 bases are shared with TRBD1. Germline assignment: CDR1 DFQATT and CDR2 SNEGSKA (reference sequence). The CDR3 has 16 residues. In DNA, the CDR3 is TGCAGTGCAAGAGGGACAGGGAACTCTGGGGCCAACGTCCTGACTTTC. This codes for CSARGTGNSGANVLTF.

The genes are TRBV4-1 and TRBJ2-1; no firm D call. The V gene's germline CDR1 is MGHRA and CDR2 YSYEKL. Trimming took off 4 bases at V and 0 bases at J, with 7 bases between the two ends. This CDR3 region has 14 residues. CDR3 in amino acids: CASSPWSSYNEQFF. The CDR3 DNA sequence: TGCGCCAGCAGCCCCTGGAGCTCCTACAATGAGCAGTTCTTC.

This clonotype was picked up a small number of times. This chain uses TRBV12-3 or TRBV12-4 with TRBJ2-2; TRBD2 aligns across 8 bases. V trimming: 6 bases; J trimming: 6 bases; junction bases outside the gene matches: 15. The CDR3 covers 17 residues. The CDR3 reads CASSPARERGFAGELFF. The CDR3 DNA is TGTGCCAGCAGCCCCGCGCGAGAGCGGGGGTTTGCCGGGGAGCTGTTTTTT.

The V call is TRBV20-1, the J call TRBJ1-2; 7 bases fit TRBD1. The CDR3 sequence is 12 residues long. V shed 3 bases and J 7 bases; nucleotides not matched to a gene: 5. Per the germline V gene, CDR1 is DFQATT and CDR2 is SNEGSKA (reference sequence). CDR3 coding DNA: TGCAGTGCTAGGACAGGGATGGGTGGCTACACCTTC. This encodes CSARTGMGGYTF.

This sequence joins TRBV5-1 and TRBJ2-3, with D unresolved. Germline V CDR1 and CDR2: SGHRS, YFSETQ. CDR3 length equals 14 residues. V was trimmed by 0 bases and J by 4 bases, leaving 9 bases between them. The CDR3 DNA reads as TGCGCCAGCAGCTTGGGGTTAGGATCAGATACGCAGTATTTT. Protein: CASSLGLGSDTQYF. Using reference TRBV5-1 and TRBJ2-3 for the parts outside the CDR3, the full variable domain is KAGVTQTPRYLIKTRGQQVTLSCSPISGHRSVSWYQQTPGQGLQFLFEYFSETQRNKGNFPGRFSGRQFSNSRSEMNVSTLELGDSALYLCASSLGLGSDTQYFGPGTRLTVL.

The chain uses TRBV20-1 and TRBJ2-5, with D hard to call. The CDR3 is made up of 13 amino acids. Germline V CDR1 and CDR2: DFQATT, SNEGSKA (reference sequence). V shed 3 bases and J shed 5 bases, with 13 bases lying between them. The CDR3 coding sequence is TGCAGTGCTAGTCGGCTACCCCAGGAGACCCAGTACTTC. Protein product: CSASRLPQETQYF.

V is TRBV5-1 and J is TRBJ1-1; D gene ambiguous. V dropped 0 bases and J dropped 7 bases, with 19 bases sitting between them. The CDR3 extends over 16 amino acids. The germline CDR1 and CDR2 sequences are SGHRS and YFSETQ. The CDR3 DNA reads TGCGCCAGCAGCTTGGATCCTCTAGGGTCCCGAAATGAAGCTTTCTTT. Amino acids: CASSLDPLGSRNEAFF.

Here the CDR3 DNA reads TGTGCCAGCAGCACCTCTAGCGGGACCTACAATGAGCAGTTCTTC. Translation gives CASSTSSGTYNEQFF. J is TRBJ2-1 and V is TRBV7-3; TRBD2 agrees at 9 bases. The CDR3 runs 15 residues. The germline V gene encodes CDR1 SGHTA and CDR2 FQGTGA. V dropped 5 bases and J dropped 2; count of bases not matched to a gene: 4.

This clonotype appeared a few times. V usage is TRBV5-5 and J usage is TRBJ2-2; a possible D gene is TRBD2 (5 bases). The V end was cut by 4 bases, the J end by 4 bases, with 11 bases between. Germline CDR1 is SGHKS and CDR2 is YYEKEE (reference sequence). The CDR3 spans 14 residues. DNA of the CDR3: TGTGCCAGCAGCGCCTGGACTTTCACCGGGGAGCTGTTTTTT. It is translated as CASSAWTFTGELFF.

This sequence joins TRBV6-2 or TRBV6-3 and TRBJ2-5; possibly TRBD1 or TRBD2 for D (6 bases each). The germline gives CDR1 MNHEY, CDR2 SVGEGT. This CDR3 comprises 15 residues. V was pared by 2 bases and J by 1 base, with 11 bases between. In DNA, the CDR3 is TGTGCCAGCAGTTACCCCTCGGGGGCCCAAGAGACCCAGTACTTC. It encodes CASSYPSGAQETQYF.

This chain joins TRBV28 and TRBJ2-1, with D possibly being TRBD2 (6 bases). Germline V CDR1 and CDR2: MDHEN, SYDVKM. Trimming stripped 3 bases from V and 7 bases from J, with 19 bases between. This CDR3 comprises 16 residues. CDR3 DNA: TGTGCCAGCAGTTTCGGCGGGGTCCCCGGGGGAAATGAGCAGTTCTTC. Translated: CASSFGGVPGGNEQFF.

This chain connects TRBV20-1 to TRBJ2-1; 8 nucleotides match TRBD2. Germline CDR1 DFQATT, CDR2 SNEGSKA (reference sequence). The CDR3 covers 12 residues. Trimming cost V 8 bases and J 10 bases; bases outside gene matches: 10. Here the CDR3 DNA reads TGCAGTCAAAACCGGGGGGGCAGCGAGCAGTTCTTC. This gives the protein CSQNRGGSEQFF.

The chain couples TRBV7-3 to TRBJ2-7, with unresolved D. V gave up 0 bases and J gave up 5 bases, with 14 bases separating them. Germline CDR1 and CDR2: SGHTA and FQGTGA. The length of the CDR3 is 15 residues. CDR3 loop: CASSLTLGPPNEQYF. For the CDR3, the DNA is TGTGCCAGCAGCTTAACGCTAGGGCCCCCCAACGAGCAGTACTTC.

The J gene is TRBJ2-4, the V gene TRBV29-1, with D possibly being TRBD2 (6 bases). Germline values: CDR1 SQVTM, CDR2 ANQGSEA. V dropped 5 bases and J dropped 4 bases, with 15 bases sitting between them. This CDR3 is built from 14 residues. CDR3 loop: CSVIFGGRKNIQYF. The CDR3 nucleotides read TGCAGCGTTATCTTCGGGGGTCGAAAAAACATTCAGTACTTC. Drawing the rest from reference TRBV29-1 and TRBJ2-4, the complete variable domain is SAVISQKPSRDICQRGTSLTIQCQVDSQVTMMFWYRQQPGQSLTLIATANQGSEATYESGFVIDKFPISRPNLTFSTLTVSNMSPEDSSIYLCSVIFGGRKNIQYFGAGTRLSVL.

The chain carries TRBV27 and TRBJ2-1; 8 nucleotides align to TRBD2. The CDR3 covers 15 residues. The V segment lost 6 bases and the J segment 4 bases; nucleotides outside the gene matches: 8. Germline V gene lookup returns CDR1 MNHEY and CDR2 SMNVEV (reference sequence). The CDR3 loop reads CASSRSAGGYNEQFF. The DNA for the CDR3 is TGTGCCAGCAGCCGTTCGGCGGGAGGTTACAATGAGCAGTTCTTC.

The chain couples TRBV27 to TRBJ2-7; 9 positions agree with TRBD1. Per germline, CDR1 MNHEY and CDR2 SMNVEV (reference sequence). The ends lost 6 bases at V and 1 base at J; junction bases unmatched: 10. This CDR3 region has 16 residues. CDR3 residues: CASRAGTGTGSYEQYF. The CDR3 bases are TGTGCCAGCAGGGCCGGGACAGGGACGGGGTCCTACGAGCAGTACTTC.

The chain recombines TRBV4-1 with TRBJ1-6; D not resolved. This CDR3 contains 16 residues. Per the germline V gene, CDR1 is MGHRA and CDR2 is YSYEKL. V lost 1 base and J 7 bases, leaving 14 bases between the germline ends. The CDR3 here is CASSQVGRHGNSPLHF. Here the CDR3 DNA reads TGCGCCAGCAGCCAAGTCGGCAGGCATGGGAATTCACCCCTCCACTTT.

This clonotype was seen only a few times. V usage is TRBV20-1 and J usage is TRBJ2-1; D remains ambiguous. This CDR3 spans 13 amino acids. Deletions cut 2 bases from V and 3 bases from J, with 8 bases between. The V gene's germline CDR1 is DFQATT and CDR2 SNEGSKA (reference sequence). The CDR3 DNA follows: TGCAGTGCTAGACGCCAGCTCTACAATGAGCAGTTCTTC. It encodes CSARRQLYNEQFF.

The count of this clonotype is one. This chain joins TRBV12-3 or TRBV12-4 and TRBJ2-1, with D unclear. V was shortened by 11 bases and J by 5 bases, with 13 bases between the two germline ends. This CDR3 region has 12 residues. The CDR3 DNA follows: TGTGCCTCCGCGCAGATCAACAATGAGCAGTTCTTC. Its translation: CASAQINNEQFF.

This clonotype was seen only a few times. The chain is built from TRBV5-1 and TRBJ2-1; TRBD2 matches 9 bases. The CDR3 runs to 16 residues. Germline lookup yields CDR1 SGHRS and CDR2 YFSETQ. J lost 4 bases, V lost 4 bases, and 9 bases had no gene match. The CDR3 DNA follows: TGCGCCAGCAGCCCCGAGAGGGCGGGGGGGTACAATGAGCAGTTCTTC. Translation: CASSPERAGGYNEQFF.

The table lists this clonotype with a few counts. V gene TRBV7-2 combines with J gene TRBJ1-6; TRBD1 agrees at 9 bases. This CDR3 is built from 15 residues. Looked up from germline, CDR1 is SGHTA and CDR2 is FQGNSA. J lost 9 bases, V lost 5 bases, and 8 bases had no gene match. The DNA for the CDR3 is TGTGCCAGCAGCGACGGACAGGGGAGGATTTCACCCCTCCACTTT. As protein: CASSDGQGRISPLHF. Supplemented by reference TRBV7-2 and TRBJ1-6, the full variable domain reads GAGVSQSPSNKVTEKGKDVELRCDPISGHTALYWYRQSLGQGLEFLIYFQGNSAPDKSGLPSDRFSAERTGGSVSTLTIQRTQQEDSAVYLCASSDGQGRISPLHFGNGTRLTVT.